This T cell receptor beta chain was identified during a study of blood T cells in healthy people across ages. Through a sample-barcoded 5' primer and a J-beta primer mix, a second PCR was run for roughly 7 to 12 cycles. Each cDNA molecule was tagged by a template-switch adaptor that had 12 random nucleotides. MiXCR was run by TCRdb on the 5' RACE reads, yielding one entry per CDR3 protein. The table records 1 million or so distinct CDR3 sequences, approximately 25% of them present only once. These data also featured in a second study, about T cells of mothers and their children. As that report states: The study found slightly higher but non-significant overlap in related versus unrelated mother-child pairs.

The sequencing input was blood. This clonotype originated in a girl aged 2 to 10 in good health.

CDR3 amino acids: CASSSLNLAGHYNEQFF. The CDR3 DNA sequence: TGTGCCAGCAGCTCCCTGAACCTAGCGGGGCACTACAATGAGCAGTTCTTC. The V gene is TRBV3-1, the J gene TRBJ2-1, with TRBD2 identical over 9 bases. The CDR3 has 17 amino acids. The germline V gene encodes CDR1 LGHDT and CDR2 YNNKEL (reference sequence). V shed 5 bases, J shed 3 bases, and the junction held 11 bases outside the gene matches.